This T cell receptor (beta chain) was found in a study of cytomegalovirus exposure and HLA in healthy donors. The CDR3 covers 12 residues. The V and J ends lost 5 bases and 4 bases respectively, with 7 bases between them. CDR1 and CDR2 from the germline V gene are SGHTA and FQGNSA. Study results and limitations: As a later analysis showed, several of the most significant clusters appeared to be linked to common viral pathogens. After further analysis at a later stage, roughly 16,000 TCR beta sequences were associated with HLA alleles at 0.05 false discovery rate.

A word on this clone: Antigen unknown.

Amplification used 60 Vbeta primers and 13 Jbeta primers. Profiling relied on immunoSEQ multiplex PCR, and the TCRdb table lists in-frame clones only, not all of them. The sample contains 130,000 or so clones, around 75% of which appear only once. The chain has TRBV7-2 and TRBJ2-3, with D unresolved. The material sequenced was PBMCs. This receptor was taken from a woman aged 45 to 65 in good health and CMV-seropositive. CDR3 DNA: TGTGCCAGCAGCCCTCACTCAGATACGCAGTATTTT. Translating gives CASSPHSDTQYF.